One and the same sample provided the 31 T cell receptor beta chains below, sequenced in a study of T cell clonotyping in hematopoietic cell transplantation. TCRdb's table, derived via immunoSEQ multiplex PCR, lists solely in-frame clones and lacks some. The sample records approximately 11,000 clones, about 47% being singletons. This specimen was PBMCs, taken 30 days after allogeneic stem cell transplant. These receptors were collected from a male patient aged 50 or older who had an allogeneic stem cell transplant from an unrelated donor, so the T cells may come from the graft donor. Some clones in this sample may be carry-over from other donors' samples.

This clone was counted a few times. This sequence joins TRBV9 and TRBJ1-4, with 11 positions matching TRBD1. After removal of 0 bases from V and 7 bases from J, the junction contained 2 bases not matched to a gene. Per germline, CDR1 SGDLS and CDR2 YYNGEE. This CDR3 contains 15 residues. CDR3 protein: CASSVDGTGGEKLFF. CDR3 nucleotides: TGTGCCAGCAGCGTAGATGGGACAGGGGGTGAAAAACTGTTTTTT.

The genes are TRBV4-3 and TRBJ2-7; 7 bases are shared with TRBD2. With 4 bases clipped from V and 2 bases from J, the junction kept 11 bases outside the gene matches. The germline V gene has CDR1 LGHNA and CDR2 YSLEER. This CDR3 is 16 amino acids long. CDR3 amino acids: CASSPSASGNTYEQYF. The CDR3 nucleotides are TGCGCCAGCAGCCCATCAGCCAGCGGGAATACCTACGAGCAGTACTTC.

CDR3 nucleotides: TGTGCCAGCAGTTTACTCGGTAACTCACGCTCCTACGAGCAGTACTTC. Its translation is CASSLLGNSRSYEQYF. V is TRBV27 and J is TRBJ2-5; D is undetermined. The DNA end is a closer match to TRBJ2-7, so the J assignment may be wrong. Per the germline V gene, CDR1 is MNHEY and CDR2 is SMNVEV (reference sequence). The CDR3 is 16 residues long.

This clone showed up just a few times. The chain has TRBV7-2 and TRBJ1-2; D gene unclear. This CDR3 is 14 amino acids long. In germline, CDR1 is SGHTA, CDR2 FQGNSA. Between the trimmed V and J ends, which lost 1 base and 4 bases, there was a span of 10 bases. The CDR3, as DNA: TGTGCCAGCAGCTTAGAACAGATCCTCTATGGCTACACCTTC. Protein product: CASSLEQILYGYTF.

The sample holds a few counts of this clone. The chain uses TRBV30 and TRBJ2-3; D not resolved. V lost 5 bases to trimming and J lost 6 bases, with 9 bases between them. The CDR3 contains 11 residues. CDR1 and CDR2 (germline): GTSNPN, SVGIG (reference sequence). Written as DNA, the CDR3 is TGTGCCTGGGGTAGGTTGGATACGCAGTATTTT. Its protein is CAWGRLDTQYF.

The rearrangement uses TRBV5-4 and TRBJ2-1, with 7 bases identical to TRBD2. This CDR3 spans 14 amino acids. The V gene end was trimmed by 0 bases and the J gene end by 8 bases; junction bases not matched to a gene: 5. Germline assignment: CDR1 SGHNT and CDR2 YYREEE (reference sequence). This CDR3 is CASSLGGSRDEQFF. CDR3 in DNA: TGTGCCAGCAGCTTGGGCGGGAGTAGGGATGAGCAGTTCTTC. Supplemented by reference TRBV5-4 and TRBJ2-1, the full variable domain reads ETGVTQSPTHLIKTRGQQVTLRCSSQSGHNTVSWYQQALGQGPQFIFQYYREEENGRGNFPPRFSGLQFPNYSSELNVNALELDDSALYLCASSLGGSRDEQFFGPGTRLTVL.

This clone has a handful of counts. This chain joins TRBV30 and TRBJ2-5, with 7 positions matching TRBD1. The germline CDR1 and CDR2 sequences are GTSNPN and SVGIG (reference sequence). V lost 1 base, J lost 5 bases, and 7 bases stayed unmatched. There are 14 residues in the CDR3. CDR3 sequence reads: CAWSGQGSGETQYF. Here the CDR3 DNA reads TGTGCCTGGAGTGGACAGGGCAGCGGTGAGACCCAGTACTTC.

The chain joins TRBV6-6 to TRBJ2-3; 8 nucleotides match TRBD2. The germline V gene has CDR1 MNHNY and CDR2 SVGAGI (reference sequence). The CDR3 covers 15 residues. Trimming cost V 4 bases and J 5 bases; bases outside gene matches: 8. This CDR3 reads CASSFASGSKDTQYF. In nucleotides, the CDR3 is TGTGCCAGCAGTTTCGCCAGCGGGAGTAAAGATACGCAGTATTTT.

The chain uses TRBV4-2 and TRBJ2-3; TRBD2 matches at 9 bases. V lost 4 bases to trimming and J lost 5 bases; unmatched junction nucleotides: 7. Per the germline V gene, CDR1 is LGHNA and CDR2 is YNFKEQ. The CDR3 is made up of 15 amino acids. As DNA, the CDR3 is TGTGCCAGCAGCCGAGGACTAGCGTCGGAAGATACGCAGTATTTT. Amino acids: CASSRGLASEDTQYF.

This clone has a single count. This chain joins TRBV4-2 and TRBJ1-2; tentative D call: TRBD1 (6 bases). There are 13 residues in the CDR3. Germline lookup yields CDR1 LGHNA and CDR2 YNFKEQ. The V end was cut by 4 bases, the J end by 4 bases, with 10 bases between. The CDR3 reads CASSPGQTYGYTF. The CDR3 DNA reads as TGTGCCAGCAGCCCCGGACAGACCTATGGCTACACCTTC.

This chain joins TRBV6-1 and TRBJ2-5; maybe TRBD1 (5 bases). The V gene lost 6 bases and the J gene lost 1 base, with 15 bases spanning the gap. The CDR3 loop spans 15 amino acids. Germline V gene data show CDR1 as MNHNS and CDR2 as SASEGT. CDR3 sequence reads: CASSPAGFRQETQYF. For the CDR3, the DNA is TGTGCCAGCAGCCCTGCAGGGTTCCGCCAAGAGACCCAGTACTTC.

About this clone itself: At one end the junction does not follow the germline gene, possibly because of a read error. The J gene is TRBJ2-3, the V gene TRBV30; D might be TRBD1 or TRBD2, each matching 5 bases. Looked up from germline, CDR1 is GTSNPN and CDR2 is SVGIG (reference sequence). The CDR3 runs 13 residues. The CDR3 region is CAYRRSGADTRYF. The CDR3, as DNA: TGTGCCTATCGTAGGTCCGGGGCAGATACGCGGTATTTT.

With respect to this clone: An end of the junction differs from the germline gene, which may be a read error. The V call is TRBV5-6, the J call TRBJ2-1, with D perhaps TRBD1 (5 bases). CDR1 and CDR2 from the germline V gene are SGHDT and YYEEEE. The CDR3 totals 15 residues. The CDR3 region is CASSCRVWGCNERFF. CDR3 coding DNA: TGTGCCAGCAGCTGCAGGGTATGGGGCTGCAATGAGCGGTTCTTC.

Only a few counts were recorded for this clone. The CDR3 nucleotides read TGTGCCATCAGTGGTACAGTGAACACTGAAGCTTTCTTT. This gives the protein CAISGTVNTEAFF. The V gene is TRBV10-3, the J gene TRBJ1-1; D is unresolved. Between the trimmed V and J ends, which lost 4 bases and 0 bases, there was a span of 6 bases. The CDR3 loop spans 13 amino acids. Germline CDR1 is ENHRY and CDR2 is SYGVKD.

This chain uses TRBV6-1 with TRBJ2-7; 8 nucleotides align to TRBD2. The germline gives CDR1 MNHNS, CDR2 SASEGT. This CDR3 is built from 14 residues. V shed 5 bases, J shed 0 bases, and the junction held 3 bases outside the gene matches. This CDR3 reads CASSQRGSSYEQYF. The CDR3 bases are TGTGCCAGCAGTCAGCGGGGGAGCTCCTACGAGCAGTACTTC.

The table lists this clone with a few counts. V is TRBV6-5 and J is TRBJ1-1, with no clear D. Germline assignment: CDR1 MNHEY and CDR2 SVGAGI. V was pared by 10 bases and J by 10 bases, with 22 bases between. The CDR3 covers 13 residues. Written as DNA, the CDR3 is TGTGCCACCTCCCTAGGACCTCCTGAGGGAGCTTTCTTT. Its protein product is CATSLGPPEGAFF.

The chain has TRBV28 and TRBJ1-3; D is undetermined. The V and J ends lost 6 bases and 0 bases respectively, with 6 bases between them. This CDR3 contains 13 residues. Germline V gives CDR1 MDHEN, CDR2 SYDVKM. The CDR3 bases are TGTGCCAGCAGGCCGAGCTCTGGAAACACCATATATTTT. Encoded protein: CASRPSSGNTIYF.

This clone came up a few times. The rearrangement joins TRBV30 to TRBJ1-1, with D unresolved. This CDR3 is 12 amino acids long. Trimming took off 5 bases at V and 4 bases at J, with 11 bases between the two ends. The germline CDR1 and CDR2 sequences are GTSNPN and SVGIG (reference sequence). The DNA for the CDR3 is TGTGCCTGGGGTGAGGGTGTCACTGAAGCTTTCTTT. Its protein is CAWGEGVTEAFF.

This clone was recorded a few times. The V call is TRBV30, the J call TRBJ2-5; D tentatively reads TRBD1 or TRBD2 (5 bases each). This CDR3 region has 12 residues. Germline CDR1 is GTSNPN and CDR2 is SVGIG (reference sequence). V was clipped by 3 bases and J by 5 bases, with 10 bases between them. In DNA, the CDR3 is TGTGCCTGGAGCGAGGGGTTGGAGACCCAGTACTTC. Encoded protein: CAWSEGLETQYF.

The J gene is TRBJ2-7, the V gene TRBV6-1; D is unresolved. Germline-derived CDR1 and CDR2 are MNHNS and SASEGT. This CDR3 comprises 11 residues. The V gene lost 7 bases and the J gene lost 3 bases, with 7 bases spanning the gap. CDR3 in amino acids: CASTLGYEQYF. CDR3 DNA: TGTGCCAGCACCCTAGGCTACGAGCAGTACTTC.

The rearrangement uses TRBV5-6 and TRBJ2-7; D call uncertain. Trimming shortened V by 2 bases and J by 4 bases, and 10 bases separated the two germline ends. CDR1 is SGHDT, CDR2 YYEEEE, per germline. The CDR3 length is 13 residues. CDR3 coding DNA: TGTGCCAGCAGCTTCGGCAGAAGTTACGAGCAGTACTTC. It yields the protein CASSFGRSYEQYF. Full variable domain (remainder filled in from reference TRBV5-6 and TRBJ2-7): DAGVTQSPTHLIKTRGQQVTLRCSPKSGHDTVSWYQQALGQGPQFIFQYYEEEERQRGNFPDRFSGHQFPNYSSELNVNALLLGDSALYLCASSFGRSYEQYFGPGTRLTVT.

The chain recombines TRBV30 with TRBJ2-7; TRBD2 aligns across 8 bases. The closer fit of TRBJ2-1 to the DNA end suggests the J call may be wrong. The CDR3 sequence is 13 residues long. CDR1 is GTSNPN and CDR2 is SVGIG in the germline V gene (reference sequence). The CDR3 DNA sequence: TGTGCCTGGAGTACGGGAGGGCCTGGGGAGCAGTTCTTC. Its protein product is CAWSTGGPGEQFF.

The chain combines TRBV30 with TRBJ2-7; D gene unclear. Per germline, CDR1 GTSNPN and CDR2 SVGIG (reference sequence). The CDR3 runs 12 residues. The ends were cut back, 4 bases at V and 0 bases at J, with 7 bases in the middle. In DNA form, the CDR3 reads TGTGCCTGGACCCGTAGCTCCTACGAGCAGTACTTC. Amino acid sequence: CAWTRSSYEQYF.

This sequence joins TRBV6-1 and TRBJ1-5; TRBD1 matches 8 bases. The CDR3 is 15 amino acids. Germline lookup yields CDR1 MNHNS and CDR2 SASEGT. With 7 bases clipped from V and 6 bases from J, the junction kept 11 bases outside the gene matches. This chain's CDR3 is CASILDRERGQPQHF. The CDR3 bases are TGTGCCAGCATCCTGGACAGGGAACGTGGTCAGCCCCAGCATTTT.

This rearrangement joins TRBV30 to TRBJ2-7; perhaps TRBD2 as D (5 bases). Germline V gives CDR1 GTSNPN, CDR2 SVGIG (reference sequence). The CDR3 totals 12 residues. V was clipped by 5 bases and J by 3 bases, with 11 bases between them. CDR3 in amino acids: CAWSSGVYEQYF. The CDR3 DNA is TGTGCCTGGTCTTCCGGGGTCTACGAGCAGTACTTC.

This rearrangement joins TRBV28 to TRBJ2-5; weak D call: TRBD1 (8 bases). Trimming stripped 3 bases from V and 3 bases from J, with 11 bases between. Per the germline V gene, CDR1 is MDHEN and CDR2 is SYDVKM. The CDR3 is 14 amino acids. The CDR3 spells CASSFTGGEETQYF. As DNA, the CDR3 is TGTGCCAGCAGTTTCACAGGGGGGGAAGAGACCCAGTACTTC.

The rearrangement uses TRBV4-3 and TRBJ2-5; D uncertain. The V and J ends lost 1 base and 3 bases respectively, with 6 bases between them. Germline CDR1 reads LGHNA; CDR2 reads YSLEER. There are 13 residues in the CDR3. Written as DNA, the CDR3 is TGCGCCAGCAGCCAAGTTCTGGAAGAGACCCAGTACTTC. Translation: CASSQVLEETQYF.

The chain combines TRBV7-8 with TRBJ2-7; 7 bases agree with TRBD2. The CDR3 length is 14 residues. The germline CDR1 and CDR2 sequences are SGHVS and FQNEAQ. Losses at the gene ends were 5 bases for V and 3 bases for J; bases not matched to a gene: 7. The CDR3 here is CASSPDPSGYEQYF. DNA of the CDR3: TGTGCCAGCAGCCCAGACCCTAGCGGCTACGAGCAGTACTTC.

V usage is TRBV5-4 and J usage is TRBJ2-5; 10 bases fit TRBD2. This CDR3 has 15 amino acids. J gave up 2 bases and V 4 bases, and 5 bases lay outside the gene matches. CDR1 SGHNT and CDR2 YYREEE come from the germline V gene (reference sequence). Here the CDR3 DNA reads TGTGCCAGCAGCGAGGTTAGCGGGAGGCAAGAGACCCAGTACTTC. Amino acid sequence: CASSEVSGRQETQYF.

The CDR3, as DNA: TGTGCCAGCTGTAGAGGGAACACTGAAGCTTTCTTT. Protein sequence: CASCRGNTEAFF. J is TRBJ1-1 and V is TRBV2; unclear D gene. This CDR3 is built from 12 residues. V dropped 8 bases and J dropped 1 base, with 8 bases sitting between them. From germline, CDR1 is SNHLY and CDR2 FYNNEI.

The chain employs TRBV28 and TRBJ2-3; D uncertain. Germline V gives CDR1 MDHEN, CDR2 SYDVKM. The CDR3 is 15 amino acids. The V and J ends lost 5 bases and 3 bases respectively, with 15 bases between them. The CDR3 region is CASSTWAVWTDTQYF. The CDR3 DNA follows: TGTGCCAGCAGTACCTGGGCGGTTTGGACAGATACGCAGTATTTT.